The text below deals with one TCR beta chain. 13 Jbeta primers and 60 Vbeta primers were used for the PCR. Clones were read by immunoSEQ multiplex PCR, and TCRdb kept only the in-frame ones, dropping some. The listing records 40,000 or so clones. The data belong to a study of cytomegalovirus exposure and HLA in healthy donors. Germline loops: CDR1 MNHNS, CDR2 SASEGT. The CDR3 contains 15 residues. V dropped 6 bases and J dropped 0; count of bases not matched to a gene: 7. Sequenced: PBMCs. The sequence derives from a male donor in good health and CMV-seronegative. The chain recombines TRBV6-1 with TRBJ1-1; 7 bases agree with TRBD1. This chain's CDR3 is CASRRGQVLNTEAFF. The CDR3 DNA reads as TGTGCCAGCAGGCGCGGACAGGTCCTGAACACTGAAGCTTTCTTT.